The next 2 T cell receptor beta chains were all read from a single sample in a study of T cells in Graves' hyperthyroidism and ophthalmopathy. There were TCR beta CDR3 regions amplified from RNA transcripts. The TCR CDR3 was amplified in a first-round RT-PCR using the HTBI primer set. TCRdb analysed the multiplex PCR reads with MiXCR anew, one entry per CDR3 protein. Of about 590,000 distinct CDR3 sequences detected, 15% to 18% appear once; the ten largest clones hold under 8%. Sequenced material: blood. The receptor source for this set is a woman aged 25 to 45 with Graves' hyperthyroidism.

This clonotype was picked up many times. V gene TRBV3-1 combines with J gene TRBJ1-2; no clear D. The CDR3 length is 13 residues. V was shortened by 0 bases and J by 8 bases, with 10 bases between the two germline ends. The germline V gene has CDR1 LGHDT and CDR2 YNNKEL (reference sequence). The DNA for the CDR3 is TGTGCCAGCAGCCAAGATTCAGTTTGGGGCTACACCTTC. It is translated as CASSQDSVWGYTF.

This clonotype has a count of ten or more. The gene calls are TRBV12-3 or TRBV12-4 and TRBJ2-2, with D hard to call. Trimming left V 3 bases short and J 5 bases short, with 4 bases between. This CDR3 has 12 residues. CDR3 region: CASSFRTGELFF. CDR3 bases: TGTGCCAGCAGTTTCAGAACCGGGGAGCTGTTTTTT.